These 16 T cell receptor beta chains came from one sample sequenced in a study of high-grade serous ovarian cancer treatment subgroups. TCRdb keeps only in-frame clones here, not all; method: immunoSEQ multiplex PCR. The sample shows 6,000 to 7,000 clones, 75% to 85% of them seen only once. The tumor samples were collected prior to definitive surgery or chemotherapy. The sequencing sample was made of tumor tissue. These receptors were taken from a human donor with high-grade serous ovarian cancer.

This clone showed up just a few times. The chain is built from TRBV29-1 and TRBJ1-1, with D maybe TRBD1 (5 bases). The CDR3 runs 13 residues. CDR1 is SQVTM, CDR2 ANQGSEA, per germline. The germline V and J ends were trimmed by 3 bases and 7 bases, with 15 bases remaining between them. The CDR3 loop is CSVEPRGEGEAFF. The CDR3 DNA follows: TGCAGCGTTGAGCCACGGGGCGAGGGTGAAGCTTTCTTT.

This chain uses TRBV7-9 with TRBJ2-2; D gene ambiguous. The CDR3 spans 15 residues. Trimming left V 5 bases short and J 5 bases short, with 15 bases between. Germline-derived CDR1 and CDR2 are SEHNR and FQNEAQ (reference sequence). CDR3 residues: CASSPGPQRTGELFF. DNA of the CDR3: TGTGCCAGCAGCCCCGGTCCGCAGCGAACCGGGGAGCTGTTTTTT.

This clone was seen more than once but under ten times. The J gene is TRBJ2-5, the V gene TRBV7-9; D possibly matches TRBD1 or TRBD2 (5 bases each). The CDR3 length is 15 residues. Trimming took 5 bases from V and 3 from J, leaving 16 bases between them. From germline, CDR1 is SEHNR and CDR2 FQNEAQ (reference sequence). As DNA, the CDR3 is TGTGCCAGCAGCAACAGGACGGGATTGAAAGAGACCCAGTACTTC. It encodes CASSNRTGLKETQYF.

The V call is TRBV5-1, the J call TRBJ2-5; the D is unclear. V was cut by 4 bases and J by 5 bases, with 12 bases left in between. From germline, CDR1 is SGHRS and CDR2 YFSETQ. CDR3 length: 13 residues. In nucleotides, the CDR3 is TGCGCCAGCAGCCTTCCTCCAGGCGAGACCCAGTACTTC. Its protein is CASSLPPGETQYF. Full variable domain (rest looked up from reference TRBV5-1 and TRBJ2-5): KAGVTQTPRYLIKTRGQQVTLSCSPISGHRSVSWYQQTPGQGLQFLFEYFSETQRNKGNFPGRFSGRQFSNSRSEMNVSTLELGDSALYLCASSLPPGETQYFGPGTRLLVL.

The chain links TRBV6-1 to TRBJ1-2, with 8 bases that match TRBD1. The CDR3 has 14 amino acids. V lost 3 bases, J lost 6 bases, and 6 bases stayed unmatched. The germline V gene encodes CDR1 MNHNS and CDR2 SASEGT. The CDR3 sequence: CASSDRGQEDGYTF. For the CDR3, the DNA is TGTGCCAGCAGTGACAGGGGGCAGGAGGATGGCTACACCTTC.

The chain couples TRBV19 to TRBJ2-2; the D is unclear. Germline CDR1 reads LNHDA; CDR2 reads SQIVND (reference sequence). This CDR3 comprises 14 residues. The V end lost 6 bases, the J end lost 1 base, and 9 bases lay between the germline ends. In DNA form, the CDR3 reads TGTGCCAGTAGAGCCTGGGAGAACACCGGGGAGCTGTTTTTT. Translation: CASRAWENTGELFF.

The chain recombines TRBV6-5 with TRBJ1-3, with 7 bases fitting TRBD1. Per germline, CDR1 MNHEY and CDR2 SVGAGI. This CDR3 has 16 residues. With V trimmed by 4 bases and J by 2 bases, 8 bases remained unmatched. CDR3 sequence reads: CASSLTGQTAGNTIYF. The CDR3 region has the DNA TGTGCCAGCAGTTTGACAGGGCAAACTGCTGGAAACACCATATATTTT.

The rearrangement links TRBV11-3 to TRBJ2-1; no clear D. The V end lost 5 bases, the J end lost 6 bases, and 17 bases lay between the germline ends. This CDR3 has 15 residues. Germline CDR1 reads SGHNT; CDR2 reads YENEEA. The CDR3 DNA reads as TGTGCCAGCAGCCCGAGACCGGCGTCTTTCAATGAGCAGTTCTTC. It is translated as CASSPRPASFNEQFF.

The V call is TRBV4-1, the J call TRBJ1-2; 7 bases line up with TRBD1. Germline V CDR1 and CDR2: MGHRA, YSYEKL. V was clipped by 0 bases and J by 1 base; unmatched bases: 5. The CDR3 loop spans 16 amino acids. The CDR3, as DNA: TGCGCCAGCAGCCAAGAGGAGGGGGCCCATAACTATGGCTACACCTTC. Its protein is CASSQEEGAHNYGYTF.

The rearrangement uses TRBV27 and TRBJ2-7; a possible D gene is TRBD2 (6 bases). The ends were cut back, 10 bases at V and 2 bases at J, with 15 bases in the middle. CDR1 MNHEY and CDR2 SMNVEV come from the germline V gene (reference sequence). This CDR3 spans 13 amino acids. The CDR3 nucleotides read TGTGCCATCGGTCTAGCGCCTACCTACGAGCAGTACTTC. Protein sequence: CAIGLAPTYEQYF.

DNA of the CDR3: TGTGCCAGCAGCTTGGGGCCAGGGGGCTCTGGAAACACCATATATTTT. It is translated as CASSLGPGGSGNTIYF. The rearrangement joins TRBV5-6 to TRBJ1-3; 7 nucleotides line up with TRBD1. In germline, CDR1 is SGHDT, CDR2 YYEEEE. The CDR3 covers 16 residues. With V trimmed by 0 bases and J by 0 bases, 3 bases remained unmatched. The full variable domain, rest sourced from reference TRBV5-6 and TRBJ1-3, is DAGVTQSPTHLIKTRGQQVTLRCSPKSGHDTVSWYQQALGQGPQFIFQYYEEEERQRGNFPDRFSGHQFPNYSSELNVNALLLGDSALYLCASSLGPGGSGNTIYFGEGSWLTVV.

This clone was seen a handful of times. The rearrangement links TRBV4-1 to TRBJ1-1, with TRBD1 identical over 7 bases. The CDR3 contains 18 residues. CDR1 MGHRA and CDR2 YSYEKL come from the germline V gene. V trimming: 3 bases; J trimming: 2 bases; junction bases outside the gene matches: 15. CDR3 nucleotides: TGCGCCAGCAGCCACCCATTGGACAGGAGCCGTCGCAACACTGAAGCTTTCTTT. Translation: CASSHPLDRSRRNTEAFF.

The sample holds a few counts of this clone. The rearrangement uses TRBV28 and TRBJ2-7; no clear D gene. The CDR3 consists of 13 residues. V was pared by 3 bases and J by 3 bases, with 9 bases between. Germline loops: CDR1 MDHEN, CDR2 SYDVKM. The CDR3 DNA follows: TGTGCCAGCAGTTTCGCGGACCGCTACGAGCAGTACTTC. As protein: CASSFADRYEQYF.

The chain employs TRBV29-1 and TRBJ1-2; D is possibly TRBD1 (5 bases). The CDR3 totals 12 residues. The V end lost 5 bases, the J end lost 7 bases, and 14 bases lay between the germline ends. Germline values: CDR1 SQVTM, CDR2 ANQGSEA. CDR3 protein: CSVSRDGLGYTF. The CDR3 DNA reads as TGCAGCGTTTCCCGGGACGGTCTTGGCTACACCTTC.

The chain joins TRBV27 to TRBJ2-1, with no clear D. Germline V gives CDR1 MNHEY, CDR2 SMNVEV (reference sequence). The CDR3 covers 16 residues. V shed 3 bases and J shed 2 bases, with 14 bases lying between them. In DNA, the CDR3 is TGTGCCAGCAGTTTCCGGCCGGCTGGGGCCTACAATGAGCAGTTCTTC. This codes for CASSFRPAGAYNEQFF.

The V call is TRBV15, the J call TRBJ1-1; 7 positions match TRBD1. V shed 0 bases, J shed 11 bases, and the junction held 9 bases outside the gene matches. This CDR3 is 14 amino acids long. Germline lookup yields CDR1 LNHNV and CDR2 YYDKDF (reference sequence). The DNA for the CDR3 is TGTGCCACCAGCAGAGATCTGGTAGGGGGCATGGCTTTCTTT. Its protein product is CATSRDLVGGMAFF. The variable domain in full, completed from reference TRBV15 and TRBJ1-1, reads DAMVIQNPRYQVTQFGKPVTLSCSQTLNHNVMYWYQQKSSQAPKLLFHYYDKDFNNEADTPDNFQSRRPNTSFCFLDIRSPGLGDTAMYLCATSRDLVGGMAFFGQGTRLTVV.